The rows below give T cell receptor beta chains drawn from one sample of a study of vaccination and CD4 T cells after COVID-19. Via MiXCR, TCRdb re-called the PCR reads, giving one row per CDR3 protein. The top ten clones hold 9.5% to 15% of a sample with approximately 9,300 distinct CDR3 sequences, around 41% of them seen once. These receptors lack a known antigen. The material sequenced was CD4+ T cells from blood, cultured in vitro. Receptor source: a human donor in good health. The CDR3 runs from the conserved cysteine through the conserved F or W. A D gene is named only where the DNA matches it firmly. Rows may omit the clone size; those that give it use once, few, many or a size class.

cdr3_aa cdr3_nt j_call d_call v_call clone_size
CASSLQGYGYTF TGTGCCAGCAGTTTACAGGGATATGGCTACACCTTC TRBJ1-2 - TRBV28 -
CASRGAYTEAFF TGTGCCAGCAGAGGGGCTTACACTGAAGCTTTCTTT TRBJ1-1 - TRBV28 -
CASSFQGGDTQYF TGTGCCAGCAGCTTCCAGGGGGGAGATACGCAGTATTTT TRBJ2-3 - TRBV7-9 once
CASTGPARDTIYF TGTGCCAGCACAGGCCCCGCTAGAGACACCATATATTTT TRBJ1-3 - TRBV28 -
CASSFRIGDEQYF TGCGCCAGCAGCTTTCGAATAGGTGACGAGCAGTACTTC TRBJ2-7 - TRBV5-1 once
CSAPGTLDSYNSPLHF TGCAGTGCTCCCGGGACCCTTGACTCCTATAATTCACCCCTCCACTTT TRBJ1-6 - TRBV20-1 few
CASSLSGRVGQETQYF TGTGCCAGCAGCCTCTCTGGGCGCGTAGGGCAAGAGACCCAGTACTTC TRBJ2-5 - TRBV11-3 -
CASSLDVARGTDTQYF TGTGCCAGCAGCTTAGACGTAGCGCGGGGCACAGATACGCAGTATTTT TRBJ2-3 - TRBV7-8 -
CASSLGTITDTQYF TGTGCCAGCAGCCTAGGAACGATCACAGATACGCAGTATTTT TRBJ2-3 - TRBV7-3 few
CASSFRVHGGGEQFF TGTGCCAGCAGTTTTCGGGTCCACGGCGGGGGTGAGCAGTTCTTC TRBJ2-1 TRBD2 TRBV27 -
CASSLNGGGDTEAFF TGTGCCAGCAGCTTAAATGGGGGTGGGGACACTGAAGCTTTCTTT TRBJ1-1 - TRBV7-3 -
CASKTPTAEAFF TGTGCCAGCAAAACCCCGACAGCCGAAGCTTTCTTT TRBJ1-1 - TRBV6-1 few
CASSFRRGSTDTQYF TGTGCCAGCAGCTTTCGGCGGGGCTCCACAGATACGCAGTATTTT TRBJ2-3 - TRBV7-2 -
CASSFLQGSYEQYF TGTGCCAGCAGCTTTCTACAGGGCTCCTACGAGCAGTACTTC TRBJ2-7 - TRBV7-2 -
CASRGLADNYEQYF TGTGCCAGCAGAGGACTAGCTGATAACTACGAGCAGTACTTC TRBJ2-7 TRBD2 TRBV6-1 few